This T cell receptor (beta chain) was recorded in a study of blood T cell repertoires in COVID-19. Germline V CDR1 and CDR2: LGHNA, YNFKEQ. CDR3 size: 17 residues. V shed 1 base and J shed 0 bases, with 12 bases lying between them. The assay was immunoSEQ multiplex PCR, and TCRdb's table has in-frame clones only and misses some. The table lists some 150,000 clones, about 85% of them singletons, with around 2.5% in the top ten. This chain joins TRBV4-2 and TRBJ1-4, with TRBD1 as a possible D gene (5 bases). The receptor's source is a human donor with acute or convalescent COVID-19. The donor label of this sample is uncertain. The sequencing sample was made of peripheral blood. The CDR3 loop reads CASSQGGGKTTNEKLFF. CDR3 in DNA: TGTGCCAGCAGCCAAGGGGGCGGAAAAACAACTAATGAAAAACTGTTTTTT.